One sample yielded the 21 T cell receptor beta chains listed below, sequenced in a study of T cell repertoires in cytomegalovirus infection. Antigen specificity for these receptors is unknown. TCRdb reprocessed the reads with MiXCR, giving one entry per CDR3 protein. The sample has around 300,000 distinct CDR3 sequences, less than 25% seen once. The sequencing used cultured PBMCs, collected from culture after CMV antigen stimulation. Receptors were obtained from a human donor in good health (CMV status not recorded). Some clones in this sample may be carry-over from other donors' samples.

This clonotype was detected only a few times. CDR3 DNA: TGTGCCAGCAGCTTAGGGGAGGGACTAGCGGCCATCACAGATACGCAGTATTTT. Amino acid sequence: CASSLGEGLAAITDTQYF. The rearrangement uses TRBV11-3 and TRBJ2-3, with 11 bases identical to TRBD2. After removal of 1 base from V and 2 bases from J, the junction contained 8 bases not matched to a gene. The CDR3 loop spans 18 amino acids. Germline CDR1 and CDR2: SGHNT and YENEEA. Complete variable domain (other parts from reference TRBV11-3 and TRBJ2-3): EAGVVQSPRYKIIEKKQPVAFWCNPISGHNTLYWYLQNLGQGPELLIRYENEEAVDDSQLPKDRFSAERLKGVDSTLKIQPAELGDSAVYLCASSLGEGLAAITDTQYFGPGTRLTVL.

The rearrangement uses TRBV5-1 and TRBJ1-1, with 7 positions matching TRBD1. The CDR3 loop spans 16 amino acids. In germline, CDR1 is SGHRS, CDR2 YFSETQ. The ends lost 0 bases at V and 3 bases at J; junction bases unmatched: 8. DNA for the CDR3: TGCGCCAGCAGCTTGGACGGACAGGTCGGGGACACTGAAGCTTTCTTT. As protein: CASSLDGQVGDTEAFF. The variable domain in full, completed from reference TRBV5-1 and TRBJ1-1, reads KAGVTQTPRYLIKTRGQQVTLSCSPISGHRSVSWYQQTPGQGLQFLFEYFSETQRNKGNFPGRFSGRQFSNSRSEMNVSTLELGDSALYLCASSLDGQVGDTEAFFGQGTRLTVV.

This clonotype was counted between two and nine times. The rearrangement links TRBV19 to TRBJ2-5; tentatively, D is TRBD1 (6 bases). The CDR3 contains 15 residues. The germline V and J ends were trimmed by 3 bases and 5 bases, with 16 bases remaining between them. The V gene's germline CDR1 is LNHDA and CDR2 SQIVND (reference sequence). CDR3 residues: CASSIRGAQGETQYF. Written as DNA, the CDR3 is TGTGCCAGTAGTATCAGGGGCGCTCAGGGGGAGACCCAGTACTTC.

This clonotype was picked up many times. This chain uses TRBV12-3 or TRBV12-4 with TRBJ2-7; 9 positions match TRBD2. Unmatched junction bases numbered 6, after V lost 6 bases and J lost 6 bases. The CDR3 is 13 amino acids. The CDR3 is CASRTGTSSEQYF. The CDR3 DNA follows: TGTGCCAGCAGAACCGGGACTAGCTCCGAGCAGTACTTC.

This clonotype appeared a few times. The J gene is TRBJ2-3, the V gene TRBV13; 9 bases fit TRBD2. With 5 bases clipped from V and 2 bases from J, the junction kept 8 bases outside the gene matches. CDR3 size: 16 residues. Looked up from germline, CDR1 is PRHDT and CDR2 is FYEKMQ (reference sequence). CDR3 residues: CASSLRLAEITDTQYF. The CDR3 DNA reads as TGTGCCAGCAGCCTTCGACTAGCGGAGATCACAGATACGCAGTATTTT.

This clonotype was counted many times. J is TRBJ1-1 and V is TRBV30; 10 bases map to TRBD1. The CDR3 consists of 14 residues. Per the germline V gene, CDR1 is GTSNPN and CDR2 is SVGIG (reference sequence). Losses at the gene ends were 0 bases for V and 9 bases for J; bases not matched to a gene: 7. For the CDR3, the DNA is TGTGCCTGGAGTGTGGGACAGGGGAGTGGGCAAGCTTTCTTT. It codes for CAWSVGQGSGQAFF.

This chain's CDR3 is CASSLQTGTSQHNEQFF. The CDR3, as DNA: TGTGCCAGCAGCTTACAGACCGGGACCTCCCAACACAATGAGCAGTTCTTC. This chain uses TRBV9 with TRBJ2-1; TRBD1 or TRBD2 may be the D gene (5 bases each). V dropped 4 bases and J dropped 5 bases, with 22 bases sitting between them. The CDR3 runs to 17 residues. Germline CDR1 is SGDLS and CDR2 is YYNGEE.

This chain uses TRBV19 with TRBJ1-1, with a tentative D call TRBD1 (6 bases). CDR1 is LNHDA, CDR2 SQIVND, per germline (reference sequence). The CDR3 is made up of 15 amino acids. Trimming removed 1 base at V and 4 bases at J, with 13 bases between. CDR3 bases: TGTGCCAGTAGTATAGTGCCGGGGGCGGGCACTGAAGCTTTCTTT. Amino acid sequence: CASSIVPGAGTEAFF. Looking up the rest from reference TRBV19 and TRBJ1-1 gives the full variable domain: DGGITQSPKYLFRKEGQNVTLSCEQNLNHDAMYWYRQDPGQGLRLIYYSQIVNDFQKGDIAEGYSVSREKKESFPLTVTSAQKNPTAFYLCASSIVPGAGTEAFFGQGTRLTVV.

The table lists this clonotype with many counts. The CDR3 loop is CASSGTGTFQETQYF. In DNA, the CDR3 is TGTGCCAGCAGTGGGACAGGAACTTTCCAAGAGACCCAGTACTTC. J is TRBJ2-5 and V is TRBV28, with 8 bases aligning to TRBD1. This CDR3 has 15 amino acids. In germline, CDR1 is MDHEN, CDR2 SYDVKM. V was pared by 5 bases and J by 1 base, with 6 bases of the junction left unmatched.

The V call is TRBV10-3, the J call TRBJ2-3; 7 nucleotides agree with TRBD1. V dropped 6 bases and J dropped 0; count of bases not matched to a gene: 6. Germline lookup yields CDR1 ENHRY and CDR2 SYGVKD. The CDR3 is 15 amino acids. The CDR3 reads CAIRGGLRSTDTQYF. The CDR3 DNA reads as TGTGCCATCAGAGGGGGCCTAAGAAGCACAGATACGCAGTATTTT.

The chain employs TRBV15 and TRBJ1-5; 9 bases match TRBD1. The J segment lost 1 base and the V segment lost 3 bases, leaving 13 bases of the junction unmatched. Germline loops: CDR1 LNHNV, CDR2 YYDKDF (reference sequence). The CDR3 contains 19 residues. DNA for the CDR3: TGTGCCACCAGCAGGACATTCCGGGACAGGGAAAGGAGCAATCAGCCCCAGCATTTT. This codes for CATSRTFRDRERSNQPQHF.

This clonotype was counted a few times. The chain uses TRBV2 and TRBJ2-6; a possible D gene is TRBD2 (7 bases). The CDR3 length is 16 residues. V was trimmed by 6 bases and J by 3 bases, leaving 15 bases between them. In germline, CDR1 is SNHLY, CDR2 FYNNEI. Written as DNA, the CDR3 is TGTGCCAGCAGCGAAATCGGGGGGCTTGGGGCCAACGTCCTGACTTTC. Its translation: CASSEIGGLGANVLTF.

The chain couples TRBV27 to TRBJ2-1, with TRBD2 matching 10 bases. This CDR3 spans 14 amino acids. Germline V gene lookup returns CDR1 MNHEY and CDR2 SMNVEV (reference sequence). V shed 4 bases and J 9 bases; nucleotides not matched to a gene: 6. The CDR3 bases are TGTGCCAGCAGTTGGCTAGCGGGAGCCACTGAGCAGTTCTTC. Encoded protein: CASSWLAGATEQFF.

This clonotype was detected a few times. The chain has TRBV19 and TRBJ2-7, with 7 bases that match TRBD1. The length of the CDR3 is 15 residues. After removal of 6 bases from V and 2 bases from J, the junction contained 10 bases not matched to a gene. Germline CDR1 reads LNHDA; CDR2 reads SQIVND (reference sequence). The CDR3 loop is CASSLGTARAYEQYF. The CDR3 bases are TGTGCCAGTAGCCTCGGGACAGCCAGGGCCTACGAGCAGTACTTC. Full variable domain (remainder filled in from reference TRBV19 and TRBJ2-7): DGGITQSPKYLFRKEGQNVTLSCEQNLNHDAMYWYRQDPGQGLRLIYYSQIVNDFQKGDIAEGYSVSREKKESFPLTVTSAQKNPTAFYLCASSLGTARAYEQYFGPGTRLTVT.

With respect to this clonotype: One end of the junction fails to match germline, which may point to a read error. J is TRBJ2-3 and V is TRBV7-8; TRBD2 matches 7 bases. Germline-derived CDR1 and CDR2 are SGHVS and FQNEAQ. This CDR3 spans 19 amino acids. CDR3 nucleotides: TGTGTCAGCAGCTTAGCTCACCTGGTGAGGGGCGGGAGAACAGATACGCAGTATTTT. Translation: CVSSLAHLVRGGRTDTQYF.

V and J are TRBV7-9 and TRBJ2-1; no clear D. Trimming removed 5 bases from V and 7 bases from J, with 18 bases in between. Per the germline V gene, CDR1 is SEHNR and CDR2 is FQNEAQ (reference sequence). This CDR3 has 15 residues. The CDR3 DNA follows: TGTGCCAGCAGCCCGCCGGCCTCCCGATGGAATGAGCAGTTCTTC. This translates into CASSPPASRWNEQFF.

In this sample, this clonotype turned up many times. This rearrangement joins TRBV7-3 to TRBJ2-1; D perhaps matches TRBD2 (5 bases). The V end was cut by 5 bases, the J end by 7 bases, with 18 bases between. The CDR3 loop spans 15 amino acids. Germline V gene data show CDR1 as SGHTA and CDR2 as FQGTGA. The chain's CDR3 is CASSLGPGSLNEQFF. DNA for the CDR3: TGTGCCAGCAGCCTAGGCCCGGGGTCGCTTAATGAGCAGTTCTTC. The full variable domain, its missing parts supplied by reference TRBV7-3 and TRBJ2-1, is GAGVSQTPSNKVTEKGKYVELRCDPISGHTALYWYRQSLGQGPEFLIYFQGTGAADDSGLPNDRFFAVRPEGSVSTLKIQRTERGDSAVYLCASSLGPGSLNEQFFGPGTRLTVL.

This chain uses TRBV19 with TRBJ1-3, with D possibly matching TRBD1 (6 bases). The CDR3 sequence is 14 residues long. With 9 bases removed from V and 4 bases from J, the gap between germline ends came to 16 bases. Germline V CDR1 and CDR2: LNHDA, SQIVND (reference sequence). The CDR3 sequence: CASSPGTLGNTIYF. For the CDR3, the DNA is TGTGCCAGCTCTCCCGGGACACTCGGAAACACCATATATTTT.

This chain joins TRBV6-2 or TRBV6-3 and TRBJ2-3; D not certain. The germline gives CDR1 MNHEY, CDR2 SVGEGT. The CDR3 consists of 14 residues. V lost 7 bases, J lost 2 bases, and 13 bases lay in between. The CDR3, as DNA: TGTGCCAGCAACCCTCGTTCCCTCACAGATACGCAGTATTTT. Translation: CASNPRSLTDTQYF.

There are a few counts of this clonotype. The rearrangement uses TRBV12-3 or TRBV12-4 and TRBJ2-1; D uncertain. This CDR3 is 15 amino acids long. The V and J ends lost 5 bases and 4 bases respectively, with 15 bases between them. The DNA of the CDR3 is TGTGCCAGCAGTCCCCGGAGTTCGCGGTACAATGAGCAGTTCTTC. This codes for CASSPRSSRYNEQFF.

The table lists this clonotype with a few counts. The CDR3 here is CASSSQSGYTF. DNA for the CDR3: TGTGCCAGCAGTTCTCAGAGTGGCTACACCTTC. The V call is TRBV12-3 or TRBV12-4, the J call TRBJ1-2, with D uncertain. The germline V and J ends were trimmed by 4 bases and 7 bases, with 7 bases remaining between them. The CDR3 extends over 11 amino acids.